One sample yielded the 17 T cell receptor beta chains listed below, sequenced in a study of T cell repertoires in cytomegalovirus infection. TCRdb reprocessed the reads via MiXCR and lists one record per CDR3 protein. The data hold approximately 24,000 distinct CDR3 sequences, with approximately 22% observed a single time. These receptors' targets are unknown. The input for sequencing was CD8+ T cells from cultured PBMCs, taken from culture after CMV antigen stimulation. The receptor source for this set is a human donor in good health (CMV status not recorded). Some clones in this sample may be carry-over from other donors' samples.

This clonotype was observed a few times. This rearrangement joins TRBV7-8 to TRBJ2-2; D ambiguous. The CDR3 sequence is 18 residues long. The germline gives CDR1 SGHVS, CDR2 FQNEAQ. Trimming cost V 1 base and J 0 bases, with 15 bases left between them. In DNA, the CDR3 is TGTGCCAGCAGCTTAGATGTACTCGTGTTCGCGAACACCGGGGAGCTGTTTTTT. Protein: CASSLDVLVFANTGELFF. Combining the CDR3 with reference TRBV7-8 and TRBJ2-2 gives the whole variable domain GAGVSQSPRYKVAKRGQDVALRCDPISGHVSLFWYQQALGQGPEFLTYFQNEAQLDKSGLPSDRFFAERPEGSVSTLKIQRTQQEDSAVYLCASSLDVLVFANTGELFFGEGSRLTVL.

The table lists this clonotype with a few counts. The J gene is TRBJ2-1, the V gene TRBV9; 8 nucleotides match TRBD1. Germline V gene data show CDR1 as SGDLS and CDR2 as YYNGEE. This CDR3 has 15 residues. The V segment lost 0 bases and the J segment 10 bases; nucleotides outside the gene matches: 9. The CDR3 protein is CASSVGGGQVKEQFF. CDR3 DNA: TGTGCCAGCAGCGTAGGAGGGGGACAGGTGAAGGAGCAGTTCTTC.

The sample holds many counts of this clonotype. V is TRBV2 and J is TRBJ1-3, with 7 positions matching TRBD1. After removal of 4 bases from V and 4 bases from J, the junction contained 10 bases not matched to a gene. The CDR3 length is 16 residues. Germline CDR1 is SNHLY and CDR2 is FYNNEI. This CDR3 is CASSGEGQPAGNTIYF. The CDR3 bases are TGTGCCAGCAGTGGAGAGGGACAGCCCGCCGGAAACACCATATATTTT.

This rearrangement joins TRBV6-2 or TRBV6-3 to TRBJ2-2; a weak D match, TRBD1 (5 bases). The CDR3 extends over 14 amino acids. V lost 3 bases to trimming and J lost 5 bases, with 10 bases between them. Germline loops: CDR1 MNHEY, CDR2 SVGEGT. The CDR3 loop reads CASSYYQGTGELFF. DNA for the CDR3: TGTGCCAGCAGTTATTACCAGGGAACCGGGGAGCTGTTTTTT.

The chain couples TRBV12-3 or TRBV12-4 to TRBJ1-3, with D possibly TRBD1 on 6 matching bases. The CDR3 spans 14 residues. Trimming cost V 6 bases and J 0 bases, with 9 bases left between them. CDR3 sequence reads: CASSPGDSGNTIYF. The DNA for the CDR3 is TGTGCCAGCAGCCCAGGGGACTCTGGAAACACCATATATTTT.

Many counts were recorded for this clonotype. The chain joins TRBV7-6 to TRBJ2-3; unclear D gene. The CDR3 consists of 16 residues. CDR1 is SGHVS and CDR2 is FNYEAQ in the germline V gene. V lost 5 bases and J 0 bases, leaving 15 bases between the germline ends. The CDR3, as DNA: TGTGCCAGCAGCCTATCGACAACGGCTAGCACAGATACGCAGTATTTT. It is translated as CASSLSTTASTDTQYF.

The rearrangement uses TRBV20-1 and TRBJ2-2; the D is unclear. CDR1 and CDR2 from the germline V gene are DFQATT and SNEGSKA (reference sequence). V dropped 3 bases and J dropped 8 bases, with 7 bases sitting between them. There are 11 residues in the CDR3. In DNA form, the CDR3 reads TGCAGTGCTAGCGTAGAAGGGGAGCTGTTTTTT. Protein sequence: CSASVEGELFF.

The V and J genes are TRBV7-9 and TRBJ2-7, with TRBD1 as a possible D gene (5 bases). CDR1 SEHNR and CDR2 FQNEAQ come from the germline V gene (reference sequence). V lost 7 bases and J 2 bases, leaving 18 bases between the germline ends. The CDR3 has 15 amino acids. The CDR3: CASTPGRVGAYEQYF. CDR3 in DNA: TGTGCCAGCACCCCGGGCAGGGTCGGCGCCTACGAGCAGTACTTC. Combining the CDR3 with reference TRBV7-9 and TRBJ2-7 gives the whole variable domain DTGVSQNPRHKITKRGQNVTFRCDPISEHNRLYWYRQTLGQGPEFLTYFQNEAQLEKSRLLSDRFSAERPKGSFSTLEIQRTEQGDSAMYLCASTPGRVGAYEQYFGPGTRLTVT.

The rearrangement uses TRBV3-1 and TRBJ2-5; D ambiguous. Trimming pared 1 base from V and 5 bases from J, leaving 14 bases between. The germline CDR1 and CDR2 sequences are LGHDT and YNNKEL (reference sequence). The CDR3 has 15 residues. The CDR3: CASSQGRGSQETQYF. The DNA of the CDR3 is TGTGCCAGCAGCCAAGGCCGCGGATCGCAGGAGACCCAGTACTTC.

The chain uses TRBV6-8 and TRBJ2-5; TRBD2 matches at 11 bases. Per germline, CDR1 MNHGY and CDR2 SAAAGT. V shed 7 bases, J shed 5 bases, and the junction held 27 bases outside the gene matches. The CDR3 totals 21 residues. CDR3 in amino acids: CASNTPSGLAGGTYRRETQYF. CDR3 sequence (DNA): TGTGCCAGCAACACCCCTTCCGGGCTAGCGGGGGGCACGTACCGCCGGGAGACCCAGTACTTC.

This clonotype has only a few counts. The V gene is TRBV6-2 or TRBV6-3, the J gene TRBJ1-1, with D perhaps TRBD1 (6 bases). V dropped 5 bases and J dropped 5 bases, with 18 bases sitting between them. This CDR3 has 15 amino acids. Germline values: CDR1 MNHEY, CDR2 SVGEGT. CDR3 DNA sequence: TGTGCCAGCAGTCGGGACACCGCGTTGGGGACTGAAGCTTTCTTT. Amino acid sequence: CASSRDTALGTEAFF.

This clonotype occurred a few times. V and J are TRBV20-1 and TRBJ1-1; D possibly corresponds to TRBD1 (6 bases). Germline loops: CDR1 DFQATT, CDR2 SNEGSKA (reference sequence). V was trimmed by 0 bases and J by 4 bases, leaving 12 bases between them. The CDR3 spans 14 residues. CDR3 in amino acids: CSAREIRGGTEAFF. The DNA for the CDR3 is TGCAGTGCTAGAGAGATCAGGGGCGGCACTGAAGCTTTCTTT.

The gene calls are TRBV27 and TRBJ2-7; possibly TRBD1 or TRBD2 for D (5 bases each). Germline V gives CDR1 MNHEY, CDR2 SMNVEV (reference sequence). This CDR3 has 15 residues. V lost 0 bases to trimming and J lost 3 bases, with 12 bases between them. The CDR3 protein is CASSLSLGDLYEQYF. In DNA, the CDR3 is TGTGCCAGCAGTTTATCGCTTGGGGACCTCTACGAGCAGTACTTC.

This clonotype was detected ten times or more. The chain recombines TRBV12-3 or TRBV12-4 with TRBJ1-4; 7 bases agree with TRBD1. This CDR3 is built from 15 residues. V gave up 4 bases and J gave up 8 bases; unmatched junction bases: 10. The CDR3 nucleotides are TGTGCCAGCAGTTCCCTGGACAGGAGTTGGGAAAAACTGTTTTTT. Translating gives CASSSLDRSWEKLFF.

V usage is TRBV7-9 and J usage is TRBJ1-1; D is unresolved. Deletions cut 4 bases from V and 4 bases from J, with 16 bases between. The CDR3 sequence is 15 residues long. Per the germline V gene, CDR1 is SEHNR and CDR2 is FQNEAQ (reference sequence). The CDR3 nucleotides are TGTGCCAGCAGCTCGGCCCCTCCCGTCTCCACTGAAGCTTTCTTT. Translating it yields CASSSAPPVSTEAFF.

The table lists this clonotype with a few counts. The rearrangement uses TRBV20-1 and TRBJ1-2; 9 nucleotides agree with TRBD1. V lost 6 bases, J lost 4 bases, and 24 bases stayed unmatched. The CDR3 extends over 19 amino acids. Germline loops: CDR1 DFQATT, CDR2 SNEGSKA (reference sequence). CDR3 bases: TGCAGTGCCGCGAAACCACCCGGGACAGGGACAGTCGCTAGCTATGGCTACACCTTC. Protein sequence: CSAAKPPGTGTVASYGYTF.

This clonotype was seen more than once but under ten times. This chain links TRBV27 with TRBJ2-1; either TRBD1 or TRBD2 may fit D (5 bases each). Trimming left V 7 bases short and J 5 bases short, with 18 bases between. CDR1 MNHEY and CDR2 SMNVEV come from the germline V gene (reference sequence). There are 15 residues in the CDR3. Here the CDR3 DNA reads TGTGCCAGCATTCCTCTTCGGGGCACTCACAATGAGCAGTTCTTC. This gives the protein CASIPLRGTHNEQFF.